This TCR beta chain was captured by sequencing in a study of OX40 agonist ivuxolimab in advanced cancers. Study-wide background: Three partial responders included one hepatocellular carcinoma patient and two cutaneous melanoma patients.

The table came from immunoSEQ multiplex PCR; TCRdb's copy has only in-frame clones and leaves some out. The data contain 60,000 to 100,000 clones, 80% to 95% of them singletons. The CDR3 is 14 residues long. CDR1 is SGHVS, CDR2 FQNEAQ, per germline. V lost 7 bases and J 2 bases, leaving 15 bases between the germline ends. Sequencing was performed on CD4+ or CD8+ T cells sorted from blood, taken in a trial of the OX40 agonist ivuxolimab. This TCR came from an adult with an advanced solid tumor such as melanoma, head and neck, liver or kidney cancer. The rearrangement links TRBV7-8 to TRBJ2-7; no clear D gene. The CDR3 reads CASTVLTSTYEQYF. DNA of the CDR3: TGTGCCAGCACCGTACTGACATCCACCTACGAGCAGTACTTC.